A single sample is the source of the 20 T cell receptor beta chains below, sequenced in a study of identical twins (dated by TCRdb to 2016 to 2018). The library was generated by 5' RACE. Sequencing instrument: Illumina HiSeq 2000. In-frame beta chains were kept once TCRdb had trimmed the public reads at Q25 with fastp and called clones with MiXCR. Entries that share a CDR3 protein sequence are merged under the most common genes and DNA. In all, the sample holds hundreds of thousands of distinct CDR3 sequences, and 15% to 20% of those were seen once. The ten largest clones take up 13% of the sample. These records were also assigned to another study, of T cells expressing NK-cell markers.

Sequencing input: PBMCs. The receptors were sampled from a woman between 18 and 29 years old in good health.

This clonotype was counted between two and nine times. The CDR3 DNA is TGCGCCAGCAGCGCGACGGGGGGCTTCGGGGAGCTGTTTTTT. It yields the protein CASSATGGFGELFF. V gene TRBV5-1 combines with J gene TRBJ2-2; D is perhaps TRBD2 (7 bases). Germline-derived CDR1 and CDR2 are SGHRS and YFSETQ. The V and J ends lost 4 bases and 7 bases respectively, with 14 bases between them. CDR3 length: 14 amino acids.

A few counts support this clonotype. The chain joins TRBV29-1 to TRBJ2-3; 9 bases align to TRBD2. V lost 6 bases to trimming and J lost 5 bases; unmatched junction nucleotides: 3. There are 12 residues in the CDR3. The germline V gene encodes CDR1 SQVTM and CDR2 ANQGSEA. CDR3: CSVGSGRDTQYF. DNA for the CDR3: TGCAGCGTAGGTAGCGGGAGAGATACGCAGTATTTT.

This clonotype appeared a few times. This chain uses TRBV10-3 with TRBJ2-7, with D possibly TRBD2 on 6 matching bases. V shed 6 bases and J shed 4 bases, with 22 bases lying between them. There are 16 residues in the CDR3. CDR1 and CDR2 from the germline V gene are ENHRY and SYGVKD. The CDR3 region has the DNA TGTGCCATCAGGAAGGGACTCCTCGGGTCCCGATACGAGCAGTACTTC. Its translation is CAIRKGLLGSRYEQYF.

This rearrangement joins TRBV12-3 or TRBV12-4 to TRBJ2-1; D is unresolved. V lost 6 bases and J 0 bases, leaving 12 bases between the germline ends. The CDR3 spans 15 residues. The CDR3 nucleotides are TGTGCCAGCAGGCCCTGGGCGAGCTCCTACAATGAGCAGTTCTTC. Its protein is CASRPWASSYNEQFF.

The chain uses TRBV14 and TRBJ2-4, with D possibly called TRBD1 or TRBD2 (5 bases each). Germline CDR1 and CDR2: SGHDN and FVKESK. The CDR3 sequence is 16 residues long. Trimming removed 4 bases at V and 6 bases at J, with 19 bases between. CDR3 in DNA: TGTGCCAGCAGCCCTGCGGGTAGGGGACGTGGAAACATTCAGTACTTC. This gives the protein CASSPAGRGRGNIQYF.

The chain employs TRBV5-1 and TRBJ2-7; D gene unclear. CDR1 is SGHRS, CDR2 YFSETQ, per germline. The CDR3 runs to 14 residues. V lost 4 bases, J lost 4 bases, and 15 bases lay in between. CDR3 in DNA: TGCGCCAGCAGCAAAGCCCCCGACCCTTACGAGCAGTACTTC. Amino acids: CASSKAPDPYEQYF.

This clonotype has more than one count but fewer than ten. The chain employs TRBV6-1 and TRBJ1-1, with D perhaps matching TRBD1 (5 bases). V was pared by 6 bases and J by 8 bases, with 16 bases between. The CDR3 spans 13 residues. The germline gives CDR1 MNHNS, CDR2 SASEGT. CDR3 nucleotide sequence: TGTGCCAGCAGCCTCGACAGTGGAAGGGAAGCTTTCTTT. Protein sequence: CASSLDSGREAFF.

V gene TRBV12-3 or TRBV12-4 combines with J gene TRBJ2-2; 9 positions agree with TRBD2. J was trimmed by 3 bases and V by 3 bases; bases with no gene match: 2. The length of the CDR3 is 15 residues. The CDR3 nucleotides are TGTGCCAGCAGTTTCTTAGCGGGAGACACCGGGGAGCTGTTTTTT. Protein: CASSFLAGDTGELFF.

This clonotype has only a few counts. J is TRBJ2-3 and V is TRBV20-1; D is unresolved. Germline lookup yields CDR1 DFQATT and CDR2 SNEGSKA (reference sequence). The CDR3 totals 16 residues. Trimming left V 1 base short and J 0 bases short, with 14 bases between. In nucleotides, the CDR3 is TGCAGTGCTAGAGTTGGCGCTTTCTATAGCACAGATACGCAGTATTTT. Amino acids: CSARVGAFYSTDTQYF.

V is TRBV7-2 and J is TRBJ2-3, with D perhaps matching TRBD1 (5 bases). CDR1 SGHTA and CDR2 FQGNSA come from the germline V gene. The germline V and J ends were trimmed by 5 bases and 4 bases, with 13 bases remaining between them. The CDR3 has 14 residues. CDR3 amino acids: CASSPARAADTQYF. The CDR3 DNA reads as TGTGCCAGCAGCCCGGCCAGGGCGGCAGATACGCAGTATTTT.

This sequence joins TRBV7-2 and TRBJ1-1; no clear D. The germline CDR1 and CDR2 sequences are SGHTA and FQGNSA. The CDR3 runs to 13 residues. Trimming shortened V by 7 bases and J by 4 bases, and 13 bases separated the two germline ends. CDR3 protein: CASTPLEGTEAFF. CDR3 nucleotides: TGTGCCAGCACCCCTTTGGAAGGCACTGAAGCTTTCTTT. The whole variable domain, filled in from reference TRBV7-2 and TRBJ1-1, reads GAGVSQSPSNKVTEKGKDVELRCDPISGHTALYWYRQSLGQGLEFLIYFQGNSAPDKSGLPSDRFSAERTGGSVSTLTIQRTQQEDSAVYLCASTPLEGTEAFFGQGTRLTVV.

The rearrangement links TRBV9 to TRBJ2-1, with 7 bases that match TRBD2. The CDR3 extends over 17 amino acids. The germline gives CDR1 SGDLS, CDR2 YYNGEE. V was pared by 3 bases and J by 3 bases, with 12 bases of the junction left unmatched. This CDR3 reads CASSATGGSIHYNEQFF. CDR3 coding DNA: TGTGCCAGCAGCGCTACGGGGGGTAGCATCCACTACAATGAGCAGTTCTTC.

The J gene is TRBJ2-3, the V gene TRBV29-1; no firm D call. This CDR3 comprises 11 residues. Looked up from germline, CDR1 is SQVTM and CDR2 is ANQGSEA. The V gene lost 8 bases and the J gene lost 3 bases, with 9 bases spanning the gap. The CDR3 region is CSTQVTDTQYF. The CDR3 DNA sequence: TGCAGCACACAAGTTACAGATACGCAGTATTTT.

The gene calls are TRBV29-1 and TRBJ2-1; weak D call: TRBD1 (5 bases). The CDR3 is 12 amino acids. V dropped 1 base and J dropped 7 bases, with 8 bases sitting between them. Germline assignment: CDR1 SQVTM and CDR2 ANQGSEA. The CDR3 coding sequence is TGCAGCGTTGAAGCCCAGGGAAATGAGCAGTTCTTC. Protein: CSVEAQGNEQFF.

This clonotype was seen repeatedly, ten times or more. V gene TRBV24-1 combines with J gene TRBJ2-2, with 10 bases that match TRBD1. The CDR3 consists of 17 residues. Germline loops: CDR1 KGHDR, CDR2 SFDVKD. After removal of 10 bases from V and 5 bases from J, the junction contained 15 bases not matched to a gene. The CDR3 nucleotides read TGTGCCACTGCTAGCACACCGGGACAGGGGAATACCGGGGAGCTGTTTTTT. Protein: CATASTPGQGNTGELFF.

This clonotype appeared a few times. V usage is TRBV29-1 and J usage is TRBJ2-3; D could derive from TRBD1 or TRBD2 (5 bases each). Germline V gives CDR1 SQVTM, CDR2 ANQGSEA. The V end lost 6 bases, the J end lost 6 bases, and 13 bases lay between the germline ends. The CDR3 runs to 12 residues. Here the CDR3 DNA reads TGCAGCGTCCCGTGGGGGATGGATACGCAGTATTTT. Translated, it gives CSVPWGMDTQYF.

This clonotype has more than one count but fewer than ten. The chain uses TRBV12-3 or TRBV12-4 and TRBJ2-7; 15 positions agree with TRBD2. After removal of 6 bases from V and 6 bases from J, the junction contained 9 bases not matched to a gene. The CDR3 runs 16 residues. The CDR3 DNA reads as TGTGCCAGCAGCACAATGGGACTAGCGGGAGGTCGCGAGCAGTACTTC. It specifies CASSTMGLAGGREQYF.

This clonotype has at least ten counts. The rearrangement joins TRBV27 to TRBJ2-1; 13 bases are shared with TRBD2. The CDR3 covers 15 residues. V trimming: 2 bases; J trimming: 8 bases; junction bases outside the gene matches: 3. Germline values: CDR1 MNHEY, CDR2 SMNVEV (reference sequence). The CDR3 here is CASSLGLAGVYEQFF. Here the CDR3 DNA reads TGTGCCAGCAGTTTAGGACTAGCGGGAGTCTATGAGCAGTTCTTC.

This chain joins TRBV20-1 and TRBJ2-1, with D perhaps TRBD2 (5 bases). Germline V gene sequence: CDR1 DFQATT, CDR2 SNEGSKA (reference sequence). The length of the CDR3 is 14 residues. V was clipped by 1 base and J by 6 bases, with 13 bases between them. CDR3 protein: CSARAGFLSNEQFF. The CDR3 DNA is TGCAGTGCTAGAGCGGGGTTTCTCTCCAATGAGCAGTTCTTC.

A few counts support this clonotype. CDR3 in amino acids: CSAVLKGPNEQFF. The CDR3, as DNA: TGCAGTGCTGTGTTAAAGGGGCCAAATGAGCAGTTCTTC. The chain is built from TRBV20-1 and TRBJ2-1; D is perhaps TRBD1 (5 bases). The length of the CDR3 is 13 residues. Trimming shortened V by 5 bases and J by 7 bases, and 15 bases separated the two germline ends. The germline V gene encodes CDR1 DFQATT and CDR2 SNEGSKA (reference sequence).